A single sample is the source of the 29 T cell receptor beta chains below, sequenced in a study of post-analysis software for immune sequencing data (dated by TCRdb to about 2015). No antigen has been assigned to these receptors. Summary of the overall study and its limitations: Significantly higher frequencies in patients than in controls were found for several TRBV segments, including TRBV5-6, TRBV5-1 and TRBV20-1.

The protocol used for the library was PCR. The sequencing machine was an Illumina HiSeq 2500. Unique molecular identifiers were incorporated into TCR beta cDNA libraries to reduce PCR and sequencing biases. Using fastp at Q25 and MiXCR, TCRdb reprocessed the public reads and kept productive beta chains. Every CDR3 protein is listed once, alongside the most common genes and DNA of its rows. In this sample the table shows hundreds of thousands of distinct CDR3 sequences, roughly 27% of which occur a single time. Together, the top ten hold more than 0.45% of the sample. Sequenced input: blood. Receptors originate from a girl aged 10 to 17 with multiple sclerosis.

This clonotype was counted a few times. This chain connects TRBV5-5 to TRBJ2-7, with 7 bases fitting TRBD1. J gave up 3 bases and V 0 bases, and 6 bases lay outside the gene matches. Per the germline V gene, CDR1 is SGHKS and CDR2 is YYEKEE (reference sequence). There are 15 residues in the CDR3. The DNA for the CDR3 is TGTGCCAGCAGCTTGGGGGACAGACCATTCTACGAGCAGTACTTC. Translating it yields CASSLGDRPFYEQYF. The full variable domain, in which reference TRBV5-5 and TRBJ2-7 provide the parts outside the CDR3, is DAGVTQSPTHLIKTRGQQVTLRCSPISGHKSVSWYQQVLGQGPQFIFQYYEKEERGRGNFPDRFSARQFPNYSSELNVNALLLGDSALYLCASSLGDRPFYEQYFGPGTRLTVT.

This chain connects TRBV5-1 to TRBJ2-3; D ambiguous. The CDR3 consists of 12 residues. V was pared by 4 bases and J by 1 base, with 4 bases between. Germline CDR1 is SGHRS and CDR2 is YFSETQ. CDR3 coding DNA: TGCGCCAGCAGCGAGGGCACAGATACGCAGTATTTT. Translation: CASSEGTDTQYF.

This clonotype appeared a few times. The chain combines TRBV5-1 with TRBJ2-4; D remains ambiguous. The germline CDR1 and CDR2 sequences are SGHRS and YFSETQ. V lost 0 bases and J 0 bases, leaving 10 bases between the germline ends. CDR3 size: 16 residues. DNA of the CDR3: TGCGCCAGCAGCTTGGGGACGGTCCTAGCCAAAAACATTCAGTACTTC. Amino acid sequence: CASSLGTVLAKNIQYF.

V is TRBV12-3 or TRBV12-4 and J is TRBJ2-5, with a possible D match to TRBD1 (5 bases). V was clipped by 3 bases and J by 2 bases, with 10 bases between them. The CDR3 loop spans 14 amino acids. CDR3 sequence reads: CASSFGAVQETQYF. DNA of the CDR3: TGTGCCAGCAGTTTTGGGGCGGTTCAAGAGACCCAGTACTTC.

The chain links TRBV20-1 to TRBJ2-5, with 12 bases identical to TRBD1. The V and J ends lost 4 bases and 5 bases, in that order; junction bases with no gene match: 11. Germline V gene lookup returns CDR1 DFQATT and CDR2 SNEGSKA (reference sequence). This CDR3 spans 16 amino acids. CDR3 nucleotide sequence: TGCAGTGCTACTCGAGGGACAGGGGGCTTGAGGGAGACCCAGTACTTC. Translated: CSATRGTGGLRETQYF.

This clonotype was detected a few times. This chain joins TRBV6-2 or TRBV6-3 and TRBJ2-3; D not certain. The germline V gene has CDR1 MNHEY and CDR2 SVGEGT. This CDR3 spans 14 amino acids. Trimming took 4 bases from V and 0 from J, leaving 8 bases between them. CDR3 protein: CASSSLSSTDTQYF. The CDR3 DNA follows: TGTGCCAGCAGTTCCCTATCTAGCACAGATACGCAGTATTTT.

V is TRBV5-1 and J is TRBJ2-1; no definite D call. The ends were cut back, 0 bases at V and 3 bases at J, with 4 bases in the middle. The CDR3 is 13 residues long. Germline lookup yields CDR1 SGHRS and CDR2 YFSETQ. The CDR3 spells CASSLEVYNEQFF. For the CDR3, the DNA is TGCGCCAGCAGCTTGGAGGTCTACAATGAGCAGTTCTTC. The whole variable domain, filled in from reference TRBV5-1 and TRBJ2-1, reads KAGVTQTPRYLIKTRGQQVTLSCSPISGHRSVSWYQQTPGQGLQFLFEYFSETQRNKGNFPGRFSGRQFSNSRSEMNVSTLELGDSALYLCASSLEVYNEQFFGPGTRLTVL.

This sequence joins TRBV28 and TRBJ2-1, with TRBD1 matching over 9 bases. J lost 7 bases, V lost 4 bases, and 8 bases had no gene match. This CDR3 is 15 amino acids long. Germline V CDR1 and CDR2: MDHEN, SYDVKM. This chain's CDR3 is CASSSAGTGFNEQFF. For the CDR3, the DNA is TGTGCCAGCAGTTCCGCCGGGACAGGGTTTAATGAGCAGTTCTTC.

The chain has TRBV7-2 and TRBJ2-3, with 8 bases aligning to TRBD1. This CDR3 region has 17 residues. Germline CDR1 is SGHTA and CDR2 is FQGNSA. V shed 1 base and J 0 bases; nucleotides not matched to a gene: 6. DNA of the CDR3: TGTGCCAGCAGCTTAGTCAGGGGGCGAACAAGCACAGATACGCAGTATTTT. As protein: CASSLVRGRTSTDTQYF.

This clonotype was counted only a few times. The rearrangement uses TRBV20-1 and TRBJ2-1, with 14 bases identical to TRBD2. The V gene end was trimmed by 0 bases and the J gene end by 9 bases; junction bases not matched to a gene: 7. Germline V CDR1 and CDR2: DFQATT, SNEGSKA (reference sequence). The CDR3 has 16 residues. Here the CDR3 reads CSARDNVGLAGGEQFF. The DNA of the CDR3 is TGCAGTGCTAGAGATAACGTAGGACTAGCGGGAGGTGAGCAGTTCTTC.

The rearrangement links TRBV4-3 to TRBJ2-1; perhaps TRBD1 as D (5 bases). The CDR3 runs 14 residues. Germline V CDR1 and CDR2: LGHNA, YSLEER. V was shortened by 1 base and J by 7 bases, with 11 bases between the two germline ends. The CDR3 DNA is TGCGCCAGCAGCCAAGGGACAATTTTAAATGAGCAGTTCTTC. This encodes CASSQGTILNEQFF.

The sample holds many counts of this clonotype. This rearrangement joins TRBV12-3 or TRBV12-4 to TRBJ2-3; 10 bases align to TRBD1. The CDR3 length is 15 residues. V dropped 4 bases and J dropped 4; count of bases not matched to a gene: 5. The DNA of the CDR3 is TGTGCCAGCAGTTCCGGGACAGGGGCGTCAGATACGCAGTATTTT. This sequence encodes CASSSGTGASDTQYF.

CDR3 bases: TGCGCCAGCAGTGGACTCGGGCCGAACACCGGGGAGCTGTTTTTT. This sequence encodes CASSGLGPNTGELFF. V and J are TRBV10-2 and TRBJ2-2; D is uncertain. Germline values: CDR1 WSHSY, CDR2 SAAADI. The CDR3 is made up of 15 amino acids. Trimming took 4 bases from V and 0 from J, leaving 9 bases between them.

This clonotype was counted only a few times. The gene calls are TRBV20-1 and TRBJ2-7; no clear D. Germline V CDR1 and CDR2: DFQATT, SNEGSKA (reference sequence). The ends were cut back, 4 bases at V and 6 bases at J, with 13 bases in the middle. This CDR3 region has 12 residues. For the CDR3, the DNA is TGCAGTGCTATCCGACCCGGGCTCGAGCAGTACTTC. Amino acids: CSAIRPGLEQYF.

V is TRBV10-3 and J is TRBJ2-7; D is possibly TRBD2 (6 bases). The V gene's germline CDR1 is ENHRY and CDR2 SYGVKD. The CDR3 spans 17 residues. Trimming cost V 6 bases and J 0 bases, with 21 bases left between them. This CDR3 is CAISGEGRQGSSYEQYF. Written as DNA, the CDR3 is TGTGCCATCAGCGGCGAAGGGAGGCAGGGAAGCTCCTACGAGCAGTACTTC.

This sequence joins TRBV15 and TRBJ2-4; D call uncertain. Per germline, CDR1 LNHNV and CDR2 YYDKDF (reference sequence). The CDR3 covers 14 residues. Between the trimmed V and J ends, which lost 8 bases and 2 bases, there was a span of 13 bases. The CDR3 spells CATSATGSKNIQYF. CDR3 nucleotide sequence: TGTGCCACCTCCGCGACCGGATCCAAAAACATTCAGTACTTC. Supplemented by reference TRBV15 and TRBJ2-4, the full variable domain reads DAMVIQNPRYQVTQFGKPVTLSCSQTLNHNVMYWYQQKSSQAPKLLFHYYDKDFNNEADTPDNFQSRRPNTSFCFLDIRSPGLGDTAMYLCATSATGSKNIQYFGAGTRLSVL.

The CDR3 region has the DNA TGTGCCAGCAGTGAAGCGCTTTTGGGGGGGCGCAACTATGGCTACACCTTC. This sequence encodes CASSEALLGGRNYGYTF. The chain is built from TRBV2 and TRBJ1-2; possibly TRBD1 for D (6 bases). Trimming took 0 bases from V and 2 from J, leaving 16 bases between them. This CDR3 comprises 17 residues. Per the germline V gene, CDR1 is SNHLY and CDR2 is FYNNEI.

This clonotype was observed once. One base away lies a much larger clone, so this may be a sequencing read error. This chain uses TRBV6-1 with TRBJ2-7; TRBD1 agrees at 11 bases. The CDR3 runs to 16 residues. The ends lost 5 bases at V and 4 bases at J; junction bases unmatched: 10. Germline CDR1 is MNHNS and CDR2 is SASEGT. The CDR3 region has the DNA TGTGCCAGCAGTACGCAAAAGGACAGGGGGCGATACGAGCAGTACTTC. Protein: CASSTQKDRGRYEQYF.

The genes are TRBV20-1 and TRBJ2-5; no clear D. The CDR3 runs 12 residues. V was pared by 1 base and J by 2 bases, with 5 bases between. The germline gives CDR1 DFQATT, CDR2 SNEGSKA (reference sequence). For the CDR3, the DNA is TGCAGTGCTAGAGTGACTCAAGAGACCCAGTACTTC. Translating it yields CSARVTQETQYF.

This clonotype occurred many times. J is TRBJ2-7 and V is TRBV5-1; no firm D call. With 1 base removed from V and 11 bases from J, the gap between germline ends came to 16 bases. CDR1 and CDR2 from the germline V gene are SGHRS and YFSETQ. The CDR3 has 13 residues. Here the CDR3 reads CASSLSPDASKYF. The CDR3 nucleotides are TGCGCCAGCAGCTTGTCTCCGGATGCCTCGAAGTACTTC.

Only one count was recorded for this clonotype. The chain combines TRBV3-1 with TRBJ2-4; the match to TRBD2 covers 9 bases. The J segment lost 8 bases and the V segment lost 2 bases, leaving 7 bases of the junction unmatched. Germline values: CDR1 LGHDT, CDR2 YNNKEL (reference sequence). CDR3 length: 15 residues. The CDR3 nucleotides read TGTGCCAGCAGCCAAAGAGGACTAGCGATGGACATTCAGTACTTC. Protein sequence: CASSQRGLAMDIQYF.

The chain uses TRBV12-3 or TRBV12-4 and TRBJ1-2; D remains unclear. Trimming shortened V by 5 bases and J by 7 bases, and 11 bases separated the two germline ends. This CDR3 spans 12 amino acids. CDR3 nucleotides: TGTGCCAGCAGTGAACTCAGAAGTGGCTACACCTTC. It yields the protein CASSELRSGYTF.

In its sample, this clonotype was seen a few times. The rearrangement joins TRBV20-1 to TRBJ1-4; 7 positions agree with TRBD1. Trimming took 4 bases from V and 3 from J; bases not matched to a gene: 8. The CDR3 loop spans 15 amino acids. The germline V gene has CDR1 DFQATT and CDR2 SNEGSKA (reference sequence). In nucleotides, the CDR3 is TGCAGTGCTACACCTACAGGGGCCCCTAATGAAAAACTGTTTTTT. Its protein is CSATPTGAPNEKLFF.

CDR3 coding DNA: TGTGCCAGCAGTTCCGACAGGGATAAGGGCACTGAAGCTTTCTTT. This sequence encodes CASSSDRDKGTEAFF. The chain uses TRBV28 and TRBJ1-1, with 7 positions matching TRBD1. The CDR3 covers 15 residues. Germline assignment: CDR1 MDHEN and CDR2 SYDVKM. The junction had 9 bases not matched to a gene; V was cut back by 4 bases and J by 4 bases. Looking up the rest from reference TRBV28 and TRBJ1-1 gives the full variable domain: DVKVTQSSRYLVKRTGEKVFLECVQDMDHENMFWYRQDPGLGLRLIYFSYDVKMKEKGDIPEGYSVSREKKERFSLILESASTNQTSMYLCASSSDRDKGTEAFFGQGTRLTVV.

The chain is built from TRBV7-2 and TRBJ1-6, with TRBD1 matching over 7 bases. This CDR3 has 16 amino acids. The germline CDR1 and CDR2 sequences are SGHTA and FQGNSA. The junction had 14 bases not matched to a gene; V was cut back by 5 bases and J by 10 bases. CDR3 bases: TGTGCCAGCAGCCCGCTAACAGGGGCCCCTGGCTCACCCCTCCACTTT. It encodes CASSPLTGAPGSPLHF.

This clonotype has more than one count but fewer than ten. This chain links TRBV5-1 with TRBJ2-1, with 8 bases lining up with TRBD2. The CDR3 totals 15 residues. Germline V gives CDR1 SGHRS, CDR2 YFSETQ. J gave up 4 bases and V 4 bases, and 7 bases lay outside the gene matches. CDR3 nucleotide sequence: TGCGCCAGCAGCGGCGTGACTAGCGCGTACAATGAGCAGTTCTTC. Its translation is CASSGVTSAYNEQFF.

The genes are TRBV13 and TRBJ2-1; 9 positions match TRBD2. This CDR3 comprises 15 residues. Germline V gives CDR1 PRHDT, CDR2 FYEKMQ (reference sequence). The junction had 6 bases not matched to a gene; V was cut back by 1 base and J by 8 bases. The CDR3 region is CASSLAPGLADEQFF. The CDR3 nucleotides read TGTGCCAGCAGCTTAGCTCCGGGACTAGCAGATGAGCAGTTCTTC.

This CDR3 reads CASSYSIGRGAGMSQPQHF. DNA of the CDR3: TGTGCCAGCAGTTACTCGATAGGTAGGGGCGCAGGTATGAGTCAGCCCCAGCATTTT. This sequence joins TRBV6-5 and TRBJ1-5; D is possibly TRBD1 (5 bases). The V end was cut by 0 bases, the J end by 6 bases, with 24 bases between. The CDR3 has 19 amino acids. Germline CDR1 reads MNHEY; CDR2 reads SVGAGI.

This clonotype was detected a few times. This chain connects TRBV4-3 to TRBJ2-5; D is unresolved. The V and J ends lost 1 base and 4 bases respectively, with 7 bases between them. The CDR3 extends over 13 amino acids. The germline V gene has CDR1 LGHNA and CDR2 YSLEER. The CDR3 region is CASSQAVGETQYF. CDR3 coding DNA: TGCGCCAGCAGCCAAGCGGTCGGAGAGACCCAGTACTTC.